This TCR beta chain was sequenced for a study of human T cells and chemical hapten exposure. The length of the CDR3 is 15 residues. CDR1 and CDR2 (germline): SGDLS, YYNGEE. V gave up 0 bases and J gave up 9 bases, with 16 bases separating them. Time point denoted: pre-sensitization, week 0. The treatment was: therapeutic diphenylcyclopropenone sensitization with weekly scalp DPC. TCRdb used MiXCR to reprocess the RACE reads, holding one entry per CDR3 protein. The sample lists around 95,000 distinct CDR3 sequences, roughly a tenth seen once, with around 3.1% in the top ten. Overall study findings and caveats: PT1 expanded TCR numbers rose with patch test score. Donors, who had alopecia, may show an immune response that differs from healthy people's.

This clonotype was counted many times. The antigen remains undetermined. The material sequenced was whole blood, taken in connection with sensitization to the hapten diphenylcyclopropenone (DPC). J is TRBJ2-1 and V is TRBV9, with a weak D call TRBD2 (7 bases). The receptor comes from a woman aged 55-75 years with alopecia areata. Some clones in this sample may be carry-over from other donors' samples. The DNA for the CDR3 is TGTGCCAGCAGCGTAGGATTCGGGGGGCAGGGTGAGCAGTTCTTC. This sequence encodes CASSVGFGGQGEQFF. The full variable domain, in which reference TRBV9 and TRBJ2-1 provide the parts outside the CDR3, is DSGVTQTPKHLITATGQRVTLRCSPRSGDLSVYWYQQSLDQGLQFLIQYYNGEERAKGNILERFSAQQFPDLHSELNLSSLELGDSALYFCASSVGFGGQGEQFFGPGTRLTVL.